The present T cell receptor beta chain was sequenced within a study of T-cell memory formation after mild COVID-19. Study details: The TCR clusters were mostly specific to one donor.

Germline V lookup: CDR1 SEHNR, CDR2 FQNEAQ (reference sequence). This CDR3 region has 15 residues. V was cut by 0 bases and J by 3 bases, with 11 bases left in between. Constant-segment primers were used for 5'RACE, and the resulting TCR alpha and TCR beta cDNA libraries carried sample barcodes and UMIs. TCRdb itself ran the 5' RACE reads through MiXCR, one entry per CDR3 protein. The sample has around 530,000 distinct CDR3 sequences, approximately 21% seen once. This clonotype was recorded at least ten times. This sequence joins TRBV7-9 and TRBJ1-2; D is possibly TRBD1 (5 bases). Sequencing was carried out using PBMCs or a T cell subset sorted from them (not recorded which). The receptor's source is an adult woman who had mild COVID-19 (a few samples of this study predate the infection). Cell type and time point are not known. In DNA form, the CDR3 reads TGTGCCAGCAGCTTAGCGGCGACAGAACACTATGGCTACACCTTC. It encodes CASSLAATEHYGYTF.